The source of this T cell receptor beta chain is a study of CD8 T cells in ankylosing spondylitis. Study findings and constraints: Ankylosing spondylitis blood seemed to carry a telltale TCR beta motif made of roughly eight highly homologous variants. Disease-linked clones were CD8+ and relatively rare in peripheral blood.

In TCRdb, the 5' RACE reads were re-called with MiXCR into one record per CDR3 protein. Here the sample spans about 450,000 distinct CDR3 sequences, about 25% being singletons. As regards this clonotype: Its antigen is currently unknown.

Material for sequencing was blood, either unsorted or a sorted T cell fraction (not recorded which). The clonotype comes from a male donor with ankylosing spondylitis.

The CDR3 reads CASSSNPDTEAFF. For the CDR3, the DNA is TGTGCCAGCAGTTCTAACCCTGACACTGAAGCTTTCTTT. This rearrangement joins TRBV11-2 to TRBJ1-1; D remains ambiguous. Germline CDR1 SGHAT, CDR2 FQNNGV. V lost 6 bases and J lost 3, with 11 bases in between. The CDR3 loop spans 13 amino acids.